The 31 T cell receptor beta chains reported below all come from one sample, sequenced in a study of T cells in localized non-small cell lung cancer. Sequenced by immunoSEQ multiplex PCR; TCRdb stores in-frame clones only, minus some. The table has some 2,200 clones, about two fifths seen once; the top ten hold 9.5% to 14%. Sequences were derived from lung tumor tissue, sampled before any cancer treatment. These TCRs come from a male donor aged 60 or over with stage II squamous cell lung carcinoma.

CDR3 sequence reads: CASSPYSGTGELFF. In DNA form, the CDR3 reads TGTGCCAGCAGCCCCTATAGCGGGACCGGGGAGCTGTTTTTT. This chain uses TRBV28 with TRBJ2-2; 7 nucleotides align to TRBD2. Germline V gene data show CDR1 as MDHEN and CDR2 as SYDVKM. The CDR3 has 14 amino acids. V dropped 6 bases and J dropped 5; count of bases not matched to a gene: 6.

This clone is medium-sized. The chain recombines TRBV4-1 with TRBJ1-2, with TRBD1 identical over 9 bases. Per germline, CDR1 MGHRA and CDR2 YSYEKL. Unmatched junction bases numbered 4, after V lost 1 base and J lost 4 bases. This CDR3 is built from 15 residues. In DNA, the CDR3 is TGCGCCAGCAGCCAAGGGACAGGGGCGGTCTATGGCTACACCTTC. Translated: CASSQGTGAVYGYTF.

J is TRBJ1-5 and V is TRBV29-1; 8 bases line up with TRBD1. This CDR3 has 14 amino acids. CDR1 is SQVTM, CDR2 ANQGSEA, per germline. The V segment lost 5 bases and the J segment 0 bases; nucleotides outside the gene matches: 3. For the CDR3, the DNA is TGCAGCGTTCTGACAGGGGATAGCAATCAGCCCCAGCATTTT. Its translation: CSVLTGDSNQPQHF.

By sample share, this clone is medium-sized. The chain carries TRBV9 and TRBJ2-7; 10 bases are a match to TRBD1. With 4 bases clipped from V and 2 bases from J, the junction kept 9 bases outside the gene matches. CDR1 and CDR2 from the germline V gene are SGDLS and YYNGEE. This CDR3 is 16 amino acids long. CDR3 DNA sequence: TGTGCCAGCAGCCCCCGTATTGGGACAGGGGCCTACGAGCAGTACTTC. It translates to CASSPRIGTGAYEQYF.

The count of this clone is one. The chain joins TRBV29-1 to TRBJ1-2; no firm D call. Trimming took 6 bases from V and 8 from J, leaving 19 bases between them. CDR3 length equals 13 residues. The germline V gene has CDR1 SQVTM and CDR2 ANQGSEA. CDR3 nucleotides: TGCAGCGTCCAACGCTCCGAAACGGGCGGCTACACCTTC. Residues: CSVQRSETGGYTF.

This clone was observed a few times. One end of the junction fails to match germline, which may point to a read error. CDR3 region: CASNLRVDRGRDYGYTF. In DNA form, the CDR3 reads TGTGCCAGCAACTTAAGAGTAGACAGGGGGCGCGACTATGGCTACACCTTC. This sequence joins TRBV11-3 and TRBJ1-2; the match to TRBD1 covers 10 bases. Per germline, CDR1 SGHNT and CDR2 YENEEA. The CDR3 contains 17 residues. The variable domain in full, completed from reference TRBV11-3 and TRBJ1-2, reads EAGVVQSPRYKIIEKKQPVAFWCNPISGHNTLYWYLQNLGQGPELLIRYENEEAVDDSQLPKDRFSAERLKGVDSTLKIQPAELGDSAVYLCASNLRVDRGRDYGYTFGSGTRLTVV.

The chain has TRBV10-2 and TRBJ2-5, with 8 bases that match TRBD1. The CDR3 sequence is 17 residues long. The V gene end was trimmed by 5 bases and the J gene end by 5 bases; junction bases not matched to a gene: 16. Germline V gene data show CDR1 as WSHSY and CDR2 as SAAADI. In nucleotides, the CDR3 is TGCGCCAGCAGTAACCTCAGGGGGCGGAGAGGGATGGAGACCCAGTACTTC. Protein: CASSNLRGRRGMETQYF.

This rearrangement joins TRBV18 to TRBJ1-2; D may be TRBD1 (6 bases). This CDR3 has 12 amino acids. Germline lookup yields CDR1 KGHSH and CDR2 LQKENI. V was trimmed by 2 bases and J by 12 bases, leaving 13 bases between them. The CDR3 DNA reads TGTGCCAGCTCACCAACCAGACAGGTCAACACCTTC. Translating it yields CASSPTRQVNTF. The entire variable domain, with the rest obtained from reference TRBV18 and TRBJ1-2, is as follows: NAGVMQNPRHLVRRRGQEARLRCSPMKGHSHVYWYRQLPEEGLKFMVYLQKENIIDESGMPKERFSAEFPKEGPSILRIQQVVRGDSAAYFCASSPTRQVNTFGSGTRLTVV.

V gene TRBV28 combines with J gene TRBJ1-5, with D unresolved. The CDR3 has 12 amino acids. Between the trimmed V and J ends, which lost 6 bases and 8 bases, there was a span of 11 bases. The germline V gene encodes CDR1 MDHEN and CDR2 SYDVKM. DNA for the CDR3: TGTGCCAGCAGCCAGGCCCCGGAGCCCCAGCATTTT. Translating gives CASSQAPEPQHF.

V is TRBV28 and J is TRBJ2-2; 11 nucleotides match TRBD2. This CDR3 comprises 16 residues. The germline V gene encodes CDR1 MDHEN and CDR2 SYDVKM. Unmatched junction bases numbered 3, after V lost 0 bases and J lost 6 bases. DNA of the CDR3: TGTGCCAGCAGTTTATGGACTAGCGGGGAGGCCGGGGAGCTGTTTTTT. This encodes CASSLWTSGEAGELFF.

The V call is TRBV18, the J call TRBJ1-2, with TRBD1 as a possible D gene (6 bases). The CDR3 is 14 residues long. From germline, CDR1 is KGHSH and CDR2 LQKENI. The V end was cut by 0 bases, the J end by 5 bases, with 10 bases between. CDR3: CASSPPGQQYGYTF. Here the CDR3 DNA reads TGTGCCAGCTCACCACCCGGACAGCAATATGGCTACACCTTC.

The chain links TRBV19 to TRBJ2-6; D not resolved. This CDR3 has 16 residues. Trimming removed 3 bases at V and 0 bases at J, with 9 bases between. Germline V gene lookup returns CDR1 LNHDA and CDR2 SQIVND (reference sequence). In nucleotides, the CDR3 is TGTGCCAGTAGTATGGGCAGACGCTCTGGGGCCAACGTCCTGACTTTC. This sequence encodes CASSMGRRSGANVLTF.

As DNA, the CDR3 is TGTGCCAGCAGCTCCCAATGGACTAGCAGTCCAGAGACCCAGTACTTC. Protein sequence: CASSSQWTSSPETQYF. V is TRBV7-1 and J is TRBJ2-5; 8 nucleotides line up with TRBD2. TRBV7-1 is assigned to the ORF class and has an uncertain function. With 3 bases clipped from V and 4 bases from J, the junction kept 10 bases outside the gene matches. The CDR3 extends over 16 amino acids.

This chain uses TRBV6-8 with TRBJ1-5; D unresolved. Trimming cost V 6 bases and J 4 bases, with 10 bases left between them. Germline assignment: CDR1 MNHGY and CDR2 SAAAGT. There are 13 residues in the CDR3. This chain's CDR3 is CASSREGNQPQHF. CDR3 DNA sequence: TGTGCCAGCAGCCGGGAGGGTAATCAGCCCCAGCATTTT.

The chain's CDR3 is CASSFVTPGYGYTF. The CDR3 DNA reads as TGTGCCAGCAGTTTTGTCACCCCTGGCTATGGCTACACCTTC. The V call is TRBV28, the J call TRBJ1-2; the D is unclear. With 3 bases removed from V and 4 bases from J, the gap between germline ends came to 12 bases. CDR1 is MDHEN and CDR2 is SYDVKM in the germline V gene. This CDR3 contains 14 residues.

The chain combines TRBV30 with TRBJ1-3; D ambiguous. V was cut by 5 bases and J by 6 bases, with 14 bases left in between. The germline V gene encodes CDR1 GTSNPN and CDR2 SVGIG (reference sequence). CDR3 length: 13 residues. CDR3 DNA sequence: TGTGCCTGGGGCCCCCACCTCGCAAACACCATATATTTT. Translated, it gives CAWGPHLANTIYF.

As to this clone: At one end the junction does not follow the germline gene, possibly because of a read error. The chain carries TRBV5-1 and TRBJ1-2; no reliable D call. The V gene's germline CDR1 is SGHRS and CDR2 YFSETQ. The CDR3 loop spans 16 amino acids. This CDR3 is CASSLGGREANYGYTF. CDR3 in DNA: TGCGCTAGCAGCTTGGGCGGACGGGAAGCTAACTATGGCTACACCTTC.

This clone was found a few times. The gene calls are TRBV6-8 and TRBJ1-5, with 10 bases fitting TRBD1. From germline, CDR1 is MNHGY and CDR2 SAAAGT. J lost 7 bases, V lost 5 bases, and 2 bases had no gene match. The CDR3 is 13 residues long. CDR3 sequence (DNA): TGTGCCAGCAGTGGGACAGGGGTACAGCCCCAGCATTTT. Its translation: CASSGTGVQPQHF.

V and J are TRBV5-1 and TRBJ1-2; D uncertain. The CDR3 spans 15 residues. Germline values: CDR1 SGHRS, CDR2 YFSETQ. Trimming stripped 5 bases from V and 6 bases from J, with 20 bases between. CDR3: CASSPGDDRPDGYTF. CDR3 sequence (DNA): TGCGCCAGCAGTCCCGGGGATGACCGACCAGATGGCTACACCTTC. Variable domain in full (rest from reference TRBV5-1 and TRBJ1-2): KAGVTQTPRYLIKTRGQQVTLSCSPISGHRSVSWYQQTPGQGLQFLFEYFSETQRNKGNFPGRFSGRQFSNSRSEMNVSTLELGDSALYLCASSPGDDRPDGYTFGSGTRLTVV.

The chain couples TRBV28 to TRBJ1-2; no clear D. The CDR3 has 16 residues. V was cut by 7 bases and J by 3 bases, with 21 bases left in between. CDR1 is MDHEN, CDR2 SYDVKM, per germline. CDR3 region: CASIPWGTVLDYGYTF. Written as DNA, the CDR3 is TGTGCCAGCATTCCATGGGGAACGGTCTTAGACTATGGCTACACCTTC.

This chain connects TRBV6-7 to TRBJ2-2; D is unresolved. TRBV6-7 counts as an open reading frame of uncertain function. V lost 3 bases, J lost 7 bases, and 3 bases lay in between. The CDR3 has 11 amino acids. In nucleotides, the CDR3 is TGTGCCAGCAGTTATTACGGGGAGCTGTTTTTT. Translated: CASSYYGELFF.

This clone is judged large. J is TRBJ1-4 and V is TRBV28; D perhaps matches TRBD1 (5 bases). CDR3 length: 13 residues. Germline lookup yields CDR1 MDHEN and CDR2 SYDVKM. With 3 bases removed from V and 8 bases from J, the gap between germline ends came to 10 bases. The DNA for the CDR3 is TGTGCCAGCAGTTTCCAGGGAACCGAAAAACTGTTTTTT. It is translated as CASSFQGTEKLFF. Complete variable domain (other parts from reference TRBV28 and TRBJ1-4): DVKVTQSSRYLVKRTGEKVFLECVQDMDHENMFWYRQDPGLGLRLIYFSYDVKMKEKGDIPEGYSVSREKKERFSLILESASTNQTSMYLCASSFQGTEKLFFGSGTQLSVL.

Sample share makes this clone medium-sized. This sequence joins TRBV6-8 and TRBJ2-5; D not resolved. Trimming pared 6 bases from V and 1 base from J, leaving 9 bases between. CDR1 and CDR2 (germline): MNHGY, SAAAGT. The CDR3 sequence is 13 residues long. The CDR3 DNA reads TGTGCCAGCAGGAGAGATGGCCAAGAGACCCAGTACTTC. This encodes CASRRDGQETQYF.

The gene calls are TRBV6-8 and TRBJ2-7, with unresolved D. The CDR3 extends over 14 amino acids. The V and J ends lost 2 bases and 5 bases respectively, with 13 bases between them. Germline loops: CDR1 MNHGY, CDR2 SAAAGT. The CDR3 DNA reads as TGTGCCAGCAGTTACGTCGGCGGCCGTGACGAGCAGTACTTC. Its protein is CASSYVGGRDEQYF.

This clone is medium-sized in the sample. This chain links TRBV7-2 with TRBJ2-5; 8 bases map to TRBD2. This CDR3 spans 15 amino acids. J gave up 1 base and V 6 bases, and 7 bases lay outside the gene matches. Germline V gives CDR1 SGHTA, CDR2 FQGNSA. CDR3 region: CASSYNGGAQETQYF. In nucleotides, the CDR3 is TGTGCCAGCAGTTATAACGGGGGGGCCCAAGAGACCCAGTACTTC.

This clone was seen a handful of times. The chain couples TRBV6-8 to TRBJ2-3, with 16 bases matching TRBD2. Germline trimming cut 5 bases from V and 6 bases from J; bases unmatched to any gene: 2. The CDR3 sequence is 15 residues long. CDR1 MNHGY and CDR2 SAAAGT come from the germline V gene. This chain's CDR3 is CASSGTSGGADTQYF. As DNA, the CDR3 is TGTGCCAGCAGTGGGACTAGCGGGGGGGCCGATACGCAGTATTTT.

Note on this clone: The junction shows a germline mismatch at one end, possibly a read error. The chain recombines TRBV19 with TRBJ1-1, with 7 bases fitting TRBD1. CDR1 and CDR2 (germline): LNHDA, SQIVND (reference sequence). The CDR3 is 20 residues long. The CDR3 is CASLPYNVVLKGGANTEASF. The CDR3 nucleotides are TGTGCCAGCCTGCCCTACAACGTAGTATTAAAAGGGGGCGCGAACACTGAAGCTTCCTTT.

Only a few counts were recorded for this clone. The chain is built from TRBV7-5 and TRBJ2-2. TRBV7-5 is a pseudogene locus. The CDR3 is made up of 15 amino acids. CDR3 DNA: TGTGCCAGCAGCTTGGACCCCCGAGGAACCGGGGAGCTGTTTTTT. This translates into CASSLDPRGTGELFF.

This clone was observed a handful of times. V and J are TRBV5-1 and TRBJ1-1, with D uncertain. The CDR3 spans 18 residues. Germline V gene data show CDR1 as SGHRS and CDR2 as YFSETQ. V was clipped by 4 bases and J by 0 bases, with 22 bases between them. Here the CDR3 DNA reads TGCGCCAGCAGCCCAAGGAGTTGGATTGTAGCCATGAACACTGAAGCTTTCTTT. Translating gives CASSPRSWIVAMNTEAFF.

V gene TRBV19 combines with J gene TRBJ1-2; D remains ambiguous. There are 14 residues in the CDR3. Trimming took off 5 bases at V and 4 bases at J, with 14 bases between the two ends. Germline V CDR1 and CDR2: LNHDA, SQIVND (reference sequence). In DNA, the CDR3 is TGTGCCAGTAGTTCCCAACCTACTAGCTATGGCTACACCTTC. It is translated as CASSSQPTSYGYTF.

DNA of the CDR3: TGTGCCAGCTCACAAAACATTCCGGGACTAGCGGGAAACGAGCAGTACTTC. It yields the protein CASSQNIPGLAGNEQYF. This chain links TRBV18 with TRBJ2-7; 13 bases are shared with TRBD2. The length of the CDR3 is 17 residues. Trimming took 4 bases from V and 5 from J; bases not matched to a gene: 11. Germline V gene lookup returns CDR1 KGHSH and CDR2 LQKENI.